Listed below are T cell receptor beta chains from one sample, sequenced in a study of radiotherapy plus CTLA-4 blockade in lung cancer. TCRdb's copy holds only in-frame clones and misses some; the assay was immunoSEQ multiplex PCR. This table has tens of thousands of clones, 71% appearing once. Sequencing used peripheral blood, obtained from a patient treated with radiotherapy plus ipilimumab. The receptors stem from a human donor with non-small cell lung cancer whose response to radiotherapy plus ipilimumab could not be evaluated. Each CDR3 is given without its conserved first and last residue. The size field is filled for only some rows; it gives once, few, many or a size class.

length	size	V	J	CDR3
14	few	TRBV28	TRBJ1-1	ASSLPLQAVGPEAF
13	NA	TRBV2	TRBJ2-7	ASSEIRYRAGEQY
11	NA	TRBV6-5	TRBJ2-7	ASSRDSTYEQY
12	medium-sized	TRBV15	TRBJ1-5	ATSSNREVGAQH
11	NA	TRBV7-2	TRBJ2-3	ASSSRTGDTQY
15	few	TRBV5-4	TRBJ2-6	ASSPVGGSSGANVLT
14	NA	TRBV19	TRBJ2-2	ASRRRGQGYTGELF
13	NA	TRBV5-6	TRBJ1-1	ASSLAGFGEAEAF
12	NA	TRBV9	TRBJ2-5	ASSPYRDQETQY
17	NA	TRBV19	TRBJ1-5	ASPAQGPLHLTLNQPQH
14	NA	TRBV19	TRBJ1-6	ATQRTGIEYNSPLH
13	NA	TRBV7-2	TRBJ1-4	ASSPPGLTNEKLF
14	NA	TRBV5-1	TRBJ2-1	ASSLVGSGSYNEQF
18	NA	TRBV28	TRBJ1-2	ASTAPSIGAAGTGGYGYT
12	NA	TRBV2	TRBJ2-1	ASSERLARSEQF
12	few	TRBV6-1	TRBJ1-2	ASRRDSNDYGYT
12	NA	TRBV7-2	TRBJ1-2	ASSSNTGGYGYT
14	NA	TRBV28	TRBJ2-2	ASISRQGSFTGELF
14	NA	TRBV15	TRBJ2-2	ATKRSGRASGGELF
14	NA	TRBV5-1	TRBJ1-1	ASSPPTTGTNTEAF
10	few	TRBV18	TRBJ2-5	ASSPSGETQY
11	NA	TRBV30	TRBJ1-4	AWSVKGDEKLF
10	NA	TRBV6-6	TRBJ1-2	VVVGGVDGYT